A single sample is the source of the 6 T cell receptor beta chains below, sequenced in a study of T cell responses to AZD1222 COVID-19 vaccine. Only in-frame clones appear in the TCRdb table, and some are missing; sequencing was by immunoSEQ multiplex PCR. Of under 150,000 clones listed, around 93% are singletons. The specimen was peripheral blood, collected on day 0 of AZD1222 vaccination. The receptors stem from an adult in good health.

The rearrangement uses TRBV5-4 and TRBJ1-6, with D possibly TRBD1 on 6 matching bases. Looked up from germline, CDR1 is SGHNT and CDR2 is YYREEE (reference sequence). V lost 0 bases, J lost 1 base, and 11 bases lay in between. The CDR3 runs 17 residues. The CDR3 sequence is CASSLGDKGSYNSPLHF. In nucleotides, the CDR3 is TGTGCCAGCAGCTTGGGGGACAAGGGGTCCTATAATTCACCCCTCCACTTT.

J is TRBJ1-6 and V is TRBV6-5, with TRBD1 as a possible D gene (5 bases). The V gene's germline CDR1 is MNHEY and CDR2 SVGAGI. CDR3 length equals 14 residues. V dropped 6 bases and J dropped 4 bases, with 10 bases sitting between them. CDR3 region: CASSAGPYNSPLHF. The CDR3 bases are TGTGCCAGCAGCGCAGGGCCTTATAATTCACCCCTCCACTTT.

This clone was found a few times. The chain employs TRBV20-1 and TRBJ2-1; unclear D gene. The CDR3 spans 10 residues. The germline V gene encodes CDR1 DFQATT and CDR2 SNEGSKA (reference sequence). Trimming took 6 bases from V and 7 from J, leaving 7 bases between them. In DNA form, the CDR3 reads TGCAGTGCGCAGGAGAATGAGCAGTTCTTC. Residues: CSAQENEQFF.

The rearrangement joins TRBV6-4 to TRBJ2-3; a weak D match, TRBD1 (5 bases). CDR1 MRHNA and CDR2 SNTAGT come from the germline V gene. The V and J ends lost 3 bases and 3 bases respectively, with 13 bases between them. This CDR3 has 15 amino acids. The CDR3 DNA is TGTGCCAGCAGTGAATATGACAGACGAACAGATACGCAGTATTTT. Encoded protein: CASSEYDRRTDTQYF.

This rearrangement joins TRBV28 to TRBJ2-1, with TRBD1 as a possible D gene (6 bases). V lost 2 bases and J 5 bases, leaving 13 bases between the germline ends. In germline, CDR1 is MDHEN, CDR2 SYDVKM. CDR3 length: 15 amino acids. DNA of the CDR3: TGTGCCAGCAGTTTAGTTGGGGGCCGGGACAATGAGCAGTTCTTC. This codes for CASSLVGGRDNEQFF.

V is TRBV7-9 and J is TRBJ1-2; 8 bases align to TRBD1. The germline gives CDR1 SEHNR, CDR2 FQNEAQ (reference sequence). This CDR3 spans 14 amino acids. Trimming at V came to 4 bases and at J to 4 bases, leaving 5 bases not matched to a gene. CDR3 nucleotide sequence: TGTGCCAGCAGCTCCAGGGGGCAGAGCTATGGCTACACCTTC. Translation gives CASSSRGQSYGYTF. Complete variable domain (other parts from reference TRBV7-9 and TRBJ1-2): DTGVSQNPRHKITKRGQNVTFRCDPISEHNRLYWYRQTLGQGPEFLTYFQNEAQLEKSRLLSDRFSAERPKGSFSTLEIQRTEQGDSAMYLCASSSRGQSYGYTFGSGTRLTVV.